This T cell receptor beta chain is from a study of stem cell transplantation in POMP-related autoinflammatory disease. Study as a whole: Defective thymoproteasomes were hypothesized to impair CD8+ T-cell positive selection.

Germline V gene lookup returns CDR1 MNHNS and CDR2 SASEGT. V was pared by 6 bases and J by 5 bases, with 14 bases between. The CDR3 is 14 amino acids. Worth noting for this clone: Its specificity is unknown.

Whole-study findings and limits: PRAID patients trended toward lower TRB diversity and higher clonality in all analyzed T-cell subsets.

Clones were read by immunoSEQ multiplex PCR, and TCRdb kept only the in-frame ones, dropping some. This table holds 33,000 or so clones, about 86% found once. The sample in question was CD4+ T cells from PBMCs, obtained before stem cell transplantation. The sequence was collected from a human donor with POMP-related autoinflammation and immune dysregulation (PRAID). The J gene is TRBJ1-3, the V gene TRBV6-1; D is ambiguous. CDR3 sequence reads: CASSPGMDRNTIYF. CDR3 DNA: TGTGCCAGCAGCCCGGGTATGGATAGAAACACCATATATTTT.